Listed here is a single TCR beta chain. V lost 3 bases and J lost 1, with 6 bases in between. The CDR3 loop spans 13 amino acids. Libraries were prepared by immunoSEQ multiplex PCR; TCRdb keeps only in-frame clonotypes and omits some of them. The table shows over 100,000 clones, with 80% to 95% occurring only once. These data are taken from a study of control samples from healthy donors and cancer patients. The specimen sequenced was blood. The source is a man aged 40-49 years in good health. The V call is TRBV12-3 or TRBV12-4, the J call TRBJ1-2, with D unresolved. CDR3 DNA sequence: TGTGCCAGCAGTTTGGACGGTAACTATGGCTACACCTTC. Protein sequence: CASSLDGNYGYTF.